These 24 T cell receptor beta chains were sequenced from one sample in a study of blood T cell repertoires in COVID-19. Assay: immunoSEQ multiplex PCR; the TCRdb copy retains only in-frame clones and omits some. Of some 100,000 clones in the sample, around nine tenths are singletons; the top ten hold 9% to 12%. The sequenced sample was peripheral blood. The receptors were sampled from a man aged 50 to 60 with acute or convalescent COVID-19.

This clone was detected only a few times. The chain uses TRBV7-8 and TRBJ1-1, with D uncertain. The length of the CDR3 is 13 residues. Germline lookup yields CDR1 SGHVS and CDR2 FQNEAQ. Trimming stripped 3 bases from V and 0 bases from J, with 5 bases between. CDR3 bases: TGTGCCAGCAGCTTTGAGATGAACACTGAAGCTTTCTTT. This encodes CASSFEMNTEAFF.

The CDR3 DNA sequence: TGCGCCAGCAGTGAGGTACAGGGGGCTCAGGGCTACACCTTC. It is translated as CASSEVQGAQGYTF. The rearrangement uses TRBV10-2 and TRBJ1-2, with 9 bases matching TRBD1. The V segment lost 2 bases and the J segment 8 bases; nucleotides outside the gene matches: 6. The length of the CDR3 is 14 residues. Germline-derived CDR1 and CDR2 are WSHSY and SAAADI.

This clone turned up a few times. This rearrangement joins TRBV5-1 to TRBJ2-7, with D tentatively TRBD2 (6 bases). The V end was cut by 0 bases, the J end by 3 bases, with 10 bases between. Germline loops: CDR1 SGHRS, CDR2 YFSETQ. This CDR3 has 14 residues. The CDR3 loop reads CASSLVDSGYEQYF. DNA for the CDR3: TGCGCCAGCAGCTTGGTTGATAGCGGCTACGAGCAGTACTTC. Full variable domain (remainder filled in from reference TRBV5-1 and TRBJ2-7): KAGVTQTPRYLIKTRGQQVTLSCSPISGHRSVSWYQQTPGQGLQFLFEYFSETQRNKGNFPGRFSGRQFSNSRSEMNVSTLELGDSALYLCASSLVDSGYEQYFGPGTRLTVT.

In DNA, the CDR3 is TGTGCCAGCAGCGTAGTAGCTGGGGCCAACGTCCTGACTTTC. It is translated as CASSVVAGANVLTF. The rearrangement links TRBV9 to TRBJ2-6, with unresolved D. The CDR3 length is 14 residues. Per germline, CDR1 SGDLS and CDR2 YYNGEE. Trimming removed 0 bases at V and 2 bases at J, with 3 bases between.

The chain is built from TRBV6-1 and TRBJ2-7, with D possibly being TRBD1 (6 bases). Trimming shortened V by 4 bases and J by 2 bases, and 18 bases separated the two germline ends. This CDR3 region has 16 residues. Per germline, CDR1 MNHNS and CDR2 SASEGT. The CDR3, as DNA: TGTGCCAGCAGTGGGTTTAGGGGGACATTGACCTACGAGCAGTACTTC. It specifies CASSGFRGTLTYEQYF.

In this sample, this clone turned up once. The chain has TRBV2 and TRBJ1-4, with D possibly matching TRBD1 (6 bases). Germline values: CDR1 SNHLY, CDR2 FYNNEI. Trimming took off 6 bases at V and 0 bases at J, with 14 bases between the two ends. The CDR3 is made up of 16 amino acids. The CDR3 DNA reads as TGTGCCAGCAGCGGACAGTCTCTTGCAACTAATGAAAAACTGTTTTTT. Translating it yields CASSGQSLATNEKLFF.

The chain has TRBV6-5 and TRBJ2-7; 8 nucleotides align to TRBD2. The CDR3 totals 13 residues. Germline V gene data show CDR1 as MNHEY and CDR2 as SVGAGI. J lost 2 bases, V lost 7 bases, and 4 bases had no gene match. The CDR3 nucleotides read TGTGCCAGCACTACCGGGGGGGCCTACGAGCAGTACTTC. Its protein product is CASTTGGAYEQYF.

This sequence joins TRBV6-5 and TRBJ1-2; 10 nucleotides agree with TRBD1. This CDR3 region has 14 residues. CDR1 is MNHEY, CDR2 SVGAGI, per germline. The junction had 6 bases not matched to a gene; V was cut back by 4 bases and J by 7 bases. The CDR3 spells CASSSRDRGGGYTF. DNA for the CDR3: TGTGCCAGCAGTTCCCGGGACAGGGGTGGTGGCTACACCTTC.

V and J are TRBV12-3 or TRBV12-4 and TRBJ1-1; D may be TRBD1 (5 bases). CDR3 size: 13 residues. Trimming removed 5 bases from V and 2 bases from J, with 9 bases in between. The CDR3 DNA reads TGTGCCAGCAGTCTCCAGGGAAACACTGAAGCTTTCTTT. It is translated as CASSLQGNTEAFF.

The rearrangement joins TRBV10-2 to TRBJ1-6; D is uncertain. The CDR3 runs 14 residues. V was cut by 2 bases and J by 5 bases, with 7 bases left in between. Germline V gives CDR1 WSHSY, CDR2 SAAADI. The CDR3 sequence is CASSEQNHNSPLHF. The CDR3 DNA sequence: TGCGCCAGCAGTGAGCAGAATCATAATTCACCCCTCCACTTT.

The chain uses TRBV5-1 and TRBJ2-2; 10 bases are shared with TRBD2. Trimming took 7 bases from V and 6 from J; bases not matched to a gene: 6. CDR1 and CDR2 (germline): SGHRS, YFSETQ. The CDR3 is 14 amino acids. The CDR3, as DNA: TGCGCCAGCTCTCTAGCGGGAGTCTCCGGGGAGCTGTTTTTT. As protein: CASSLAGVSGELFF.

V gene TRBV4-1 combines with J gene TRBJ1-4; tentatively, D is TRBD1 (6 bases). The V gene lost 4 bases and the J gene lost 0 bases, with 15 bases spanning the gap. CDR3 length: 17 amino acids. The germline V gene has CDR1 MGHRA and CDR2 YSYEKL. Written as DNA, the CDR3 is TGCGCCAGCAGCCTTCGGGGACACCTAACAACTAATGAAAAACTGTTTTTT. The encoded protein is CASSLRGHLTTNEKLFF.

The gene calls are TRBV29-1 and TRBJ2-5; possible D gene TRBD1, 6 bases. The germline V gene encodes CDR1 SQVTM and CDR2 ANQGSEA. CDR3 length equals 14 residues. Trimming cost V 5 bases and J 0 bases, with 13 bases left between them. CDR3 nucleotides: TGCAGCGTTCCCCGAGGGGGAAACCAAGAGACCCAGTACTTC. Its translation is CSVPRGGNQETQYF.

This rearrangement joins TRBV6-2 or TRBV6-3 to TRBJ2-5, with 10 bases lining up with TRBD2. The germline gives CDR1 MNHEY, CDR2 SVGEGT. Trimming removed 6 bases from V and 5 bases from J; junction bases left unmatched: 27. CDR3 length equals 21 residues. In DNA form, the CDR3 reads TGTGCCAGCAGCCCCCTCTATGACCTTTGGACTAGCGGCGTCGAAGGGGAGACCCAGTACTTC. This sequence encodes CASSPLYDLWTSGVEGETQYF.

The V and J genes are TRBV2 and TRBJ1-3, with D perhaps TRBD1 (6 bases). This CDR3 comprises 15 residues. CDR1 is SNHLY and CDR2 is FYNNEI in the germline V gene. V gave up 8 bases and J gave up 2 bases, with 16 bases separating them. The CDR3 bases are TGTGCCAGCCGCGGAGGGGGAGGGGCTGGAAACACCATATATTTT. This translates into CASRGGGGAGNTIYF.

The V and J genes are TRBV15 and TRBJ1-1; 9 nucleotides align to TRBD1. V was clipped by 3 bases and J by 5 bases; unmatched bases: 7. The CDR3 runs to 15 residues. Germline V gene sequence: CDR1 LNHNV, CDR2 YYDKDF (reference sequence). CDR3 region: CATSRDRGGWTEAFF. CDR3 coding DNA: TGTGCCACCAGCAGGGACAGGGGAGGGTGGACTGAAGCTTTCTTT. The full variable domain, in which reference TRBV15 and TRBJ1-1 provide the parts outside the CDR3, is DAMVIQNPRYQVTQFGKPVTLSCSQTLNHNVMYWYQQKSSQAPKLLFHYYDKDFNNEADTPDNFQSRRPNTSFCFLDIRSPGLGDTAMYLCATSRDRGGWTEAFFGQGTRLTVV.

The V gene is TRBV5-4, the J gene TRBJ2-7; 9 bases line up with TRBD2. J was trimmed by 0 bases and V by 4 bases; bases with no gene match: 14. The germline gives CDR1 SGHNT, CDR2 YYREEE (reference sequence). This CDR3 comprises 18 residues. CDR3 sequence (DNA): TGTGCCAGCAGCCTTGGGACTAGCCCGATCCAAAGCTCCTACGAGCAGTACTTC. It is translated as CASSLGTSPIQSSYEQYF.

This clone was picked up a small number of times. The chain joins TRBV6-5 to TRBJ1-2; D is undetermined. The ends were cut back, 6 bases at V and 7 bases at J, with 21 bases in the middle. The germline V gene encodes CDR1 MNHEY and CDR2 SVGAGI. CDR3 size: 15 residues. DNA for the CDR3: TGTGCCAGCAGAAAATACGGCGGGTACGAGGTTGGCTACACCTTC. Its translation: CASRKYGGYEVGYTF.

This rearrangement joins TRBV19 to TRBJ1-3; possible D gene TRBD1, 5 bases. Deletions cut 1 base from V and 1 base from J, with 8 bases between. CDR3 length: 15 residues. In germline, CDR1 is LNHDA, CDR2 SQIVND (reference sequence). CDR3 residues: CASSIVGGSGNTIYF. The CDR3 DNA is TGTGCCAGTAGTATAGTCGGGGGGTCTGGAAACACCATATATTTT.

J is TRBJ2-1 and V is TRBV5-1; 9 nucleotides match TRBD2. CDR1 and CDR2 (germline): SGHRS, YFSETQ. V shed 4 bases and J 5 bases; nucleotides not matched to a gene: 7. This CDR3 is 15 amino acids long. CDR3 nucleotide sequence: TGCGCCAGCAGCCCTTTAGCGGGAGCGAACAATGAGCAGTTCTTC. Translating gives CASSPLAGANNEQFF.

The sample holds a few counts of this clone. The same CDR3 also results from other DNA sequences found in this sample. The chain carries TRBV3-1 (or the pseudogene TRBV3-2) and TRBJ2-3; D not resolved. CDR3 length equals 13 residues. CDR1 and CDR2 (germline): LGHDT, YNNKEL (reference sequence). Trimming shortened V by 0 bases and J by 4 bases, and 5 bases separated the two germline ends. The CDR3 DNA sequence: TGTGCCAGCAGCCAAGATTTCGCAGATACGCAGTATTTT. It codes for CASSQDFADTQYF.

The rearrangement uses TRBV6-5 and TRBJ2-2; D may be TRBD2 (5 bases). Trimming shortened V by 11 bases and J by 0 bases, and 13 bases separated the two germline ends. Germline CDR1 MNHEY, CDR2 SVGAGI. This CDR3 region has 14 residues. The CDR3 sequence is CAVTSVTNTGELFF. Written as DNA, the CDR3 is TGTGCCGTTACTAGTGTAACGAACACCGGGGAGCTGTTTTTT.

The chain combines TRBV4-2 with TRBJ1-3; D remains unclear. Germline V gene lookup returns CDR1 LGHNA and CDR2 YNFKEQ. V shed 6 bases and J shed 0 bases, with 12 bases lying between them. This CDR3 is built from 15 residues. DNA of the CDR3: TGTGCCAGCAGGCCCCCGCGGGGCTCTGGAAACACCATATATTTT. Translation gives CASRPPRGSGNTIYF.

This chain joins TRBV6-5 and TRBJ1-5, with D tentatively TRBD1 (6 bases). V lost 8 bases, J lost 7 bases, and 21 bases lay in between. This CDR3 is built from 15 residues. CDR1 MNHEY and CDR2 SVGAGI come from the germline V gene. Written as DNA, the CDR3 is TGTGCCAGCCTAGCGGGGGCTGGAACCCGGCAGCCCCAGCATTTT. This codes for CASLAGAGTRQPQHF.